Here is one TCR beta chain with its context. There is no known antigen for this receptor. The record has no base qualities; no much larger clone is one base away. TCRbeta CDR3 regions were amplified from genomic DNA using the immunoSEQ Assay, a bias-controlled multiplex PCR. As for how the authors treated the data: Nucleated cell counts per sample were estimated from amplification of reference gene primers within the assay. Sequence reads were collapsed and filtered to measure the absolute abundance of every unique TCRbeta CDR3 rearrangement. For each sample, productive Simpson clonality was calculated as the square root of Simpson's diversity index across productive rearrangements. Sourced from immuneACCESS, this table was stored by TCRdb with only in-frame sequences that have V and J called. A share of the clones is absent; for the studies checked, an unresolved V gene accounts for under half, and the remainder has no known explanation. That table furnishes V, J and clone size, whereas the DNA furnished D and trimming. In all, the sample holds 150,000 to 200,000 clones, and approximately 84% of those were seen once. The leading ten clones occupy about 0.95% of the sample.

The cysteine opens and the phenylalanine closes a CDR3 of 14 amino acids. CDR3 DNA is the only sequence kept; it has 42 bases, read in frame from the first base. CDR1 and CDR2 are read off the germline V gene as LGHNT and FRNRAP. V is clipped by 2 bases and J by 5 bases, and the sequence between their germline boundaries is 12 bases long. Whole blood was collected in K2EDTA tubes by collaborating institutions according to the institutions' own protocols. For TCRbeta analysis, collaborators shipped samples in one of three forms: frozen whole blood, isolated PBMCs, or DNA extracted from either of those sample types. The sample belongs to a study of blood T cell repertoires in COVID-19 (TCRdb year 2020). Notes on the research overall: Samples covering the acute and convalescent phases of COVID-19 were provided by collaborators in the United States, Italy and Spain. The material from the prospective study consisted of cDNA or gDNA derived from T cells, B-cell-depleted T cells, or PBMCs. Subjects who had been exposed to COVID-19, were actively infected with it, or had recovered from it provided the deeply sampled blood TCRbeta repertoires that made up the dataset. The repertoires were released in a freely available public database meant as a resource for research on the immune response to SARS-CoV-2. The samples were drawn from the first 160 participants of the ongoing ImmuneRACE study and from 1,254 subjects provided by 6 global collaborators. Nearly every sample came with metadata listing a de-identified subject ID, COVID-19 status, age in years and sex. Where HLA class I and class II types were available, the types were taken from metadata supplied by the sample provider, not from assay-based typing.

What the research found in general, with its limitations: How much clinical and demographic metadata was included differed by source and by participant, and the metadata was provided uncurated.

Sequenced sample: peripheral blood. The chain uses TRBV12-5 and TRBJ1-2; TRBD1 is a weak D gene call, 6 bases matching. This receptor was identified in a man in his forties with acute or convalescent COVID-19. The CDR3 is CASGLSGVDYGYTF. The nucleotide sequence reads TGTGCTAGTGGTTTGTCAGGGGTGGATTATGGCTACACCTTC. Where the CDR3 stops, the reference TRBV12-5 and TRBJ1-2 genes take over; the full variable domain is DARVTQTPRHKVTEMGQEVTMRCQPILGHNTVFWYRQTMMQGLELLAYFRNRAPLDDSGMPKDRFSAEMPDATLATLKIQPSEPRDSAVYFCASGLSGVDYGYTFGSGTRLTVV.